One and the same sample provided the 10 T cell receptor beta chains below, sequenced in a study of blood T cell repertoires in COVID-19 (dated by TCRdb to 2019 to 2021). Library preparation was by the immunoSEQ multiplex PCR assay. What TCRdb holds here is the immuneACCESS table cut down to in-frame rearrangements. Part of the clones is not present; checked against another copy, under half of the missing clones reflect an unresolved V gene, and the others are unexplained. This sample lists over 90,000 clones; about 85% were detected once. Approximately 2% of the sample rests with the top ten. The material sequenced was peripheral blood. The receptors here all came from a middle-aged man with active COVID-19.

This chain joins TRBV29-1 and TRBJ2-5, with D possibly TRBD2 on 5 matching bases. This CDR3 is 14 amino acids long. Germline V gene lookup returns CDR1 SQVTM and CDR2 ANQGSEA. V was cut by 0 bases and J by 0 bases, with 8 bases left in between. The CDR3 coding sequence is TGCAGCGTTGAAGACGGGATGTACCAAGAGACCCAGTACTTC. It yields the protein CSVEDGMYQETQYF.

This chain links TRBV10-3 with TRBJ2-2, with D perhaps matching TRBD2 (6 bases). The CDR3 is 13 amino acids. V was cut by 6 bases and J by 8 bases, with 13 bases left in between. From germline, CDR1 is ENHRY and CDR2 SYGVKD. CDR3 nucleotides: TGTGCCATCAGGGGATGGAGGGCGGGGGAGCTGTTTTTT. As protein: CAIRGWRAGELFF.

The table lists this clone with a few counts. This chain connects TRBV28 to TRBJ1-6, with 8 bases identical to TRBD1. Trimming cost V 5 bases and J 7 bases; bases outside gene matches: 7. The CDR3 is 15 amino acids. Germline-derived CDR1 and CDR2 are MDHEN and SYDVKM. This CDR3 reads CASSRVDRDNSPLHF. As DNA, the CDR3 is TGTGCCAGCAGTCGAGTGGACAGGGACAATTCACCCCTCCACTTT.

This clone appeared a single time. This CDR3 is CASSPAGGPYEQYF. In nucleotides, the CDR3 is TGCGCCAGCAGCCCCGCAGGGGGGCCATACGAGCAGTACTTC. This chain uses TRBV5-1 with TRBJ2-7; possibly TRBD1 for D (7 bases). V dropped 4 bases and J dropped 4 bases, with 15 bases sitting between them. The CDR3 extends over 14 amino acids. The V gene's germline CDR1 is SGHRS and CDR2 YFSETQ.

This clone was seen only once. The chain joins TRBV4-1 to TRBJ1-4; the match to TRBD1 covers 8 bases. The V gene's germline CDR1 is MGHRA and CDR2 YSYEKL. The ends lost 1 base at V and 7 bases at J; junction bases unmatched: 5. The CDR3 totals 15 residues. In DNA, the CDR3 is TGCGCCAGCAGCCAAGTAAGGACAGGGTTTGAAAAACTGTTTTTT. It specifies CASSQVRTGFEKLFF.

V usage is TRBV7-3 and J usage is TRBJ2-5, with TRBD2 identical over 10 bases. With 2 bases clipped from V and 2 bases from J, the junction kept 2 bases outside the gene matches. In germline, CDR1 is SGHTA, CDR2 FQGTGA. The CDR3 contains 15 residues. The CDR3 DNA sequence: TGTGCCAGCAGCTTACTAGCGGGGGATCAAGAGACCCAGTACTTC. Translating it yields CASSLLAGDQETQYF.

V is TRBV6-5 and J is TRBJ2-1; 7 bases align to TRBD2. This CDR3 region has 13 residues. CDR1 is MNHEY and CDR2 is SVGAGI in the germline V gene. V was pared by 6 bases and J by 9 bases, with 8 bases of the junction left unmatched. The DNA for the CDR3 is TGTGCCAGCAGCCGGGGGGAGAGTGGTGAGCAGTTCTTC. It specifies CASSRGESGEQFF.

CDR3 bases: TGTGCCAGCAGCTTAGCGAAGCTAGCCCAACCGTACAATGAGCAGTTCTTC. This sequence encodes CASSLAKLAQPYNEQFF. This sequence joins TRBV7-9 and TRBJ2-1, with TRBD2 as a possible D gene (5 bases). CDR3 length: 17 residues. V was trimmed by 0 bases and J by 4 bases, leaving 16 bases between them. The germline CDR1 and CDR2 sequences are SEHNR and FQNEAQ (reference sequence).

The chain couples TRBV9 to TRBJ2-3; 13 nucleotides align to TRBD2. The CDR3 totals 15 residues. V lost 4 bases and J lost 4; bases outside the gene matches: 3. CDR1 and CDR2 (germline): SGDLS, YYNGEE. Here the CDR3 reads CASSLLAGGSDTQYF. CDR3 bases: TGTGCCAGCAGCCTACTAGCGGGGGGGTCAGATACGCAGTATTTT.

Only one count was recorded for this clone. The V gene is TRBV5-1, the J gene TRBJ1-2; TRBD1 might be the D (6 bases). Trimming cost V 4 bases and J 6 bases, with 19 bases left between them. In germline, CDR1 is SGHRS, CDR2 YFSETQ. This CDR3 spans 15 amino acids. CDR3 nucleotides: TGCGCCAGCAGCGCGACAGGCAGAACTATGGATGGCTACACCTTC. Its protein product is CASSATGRTMDGYTF. The full variable domain, completed using reference TRBV5-1 and TRBJ1-2, is KAGVTQTPRYLIKTRGQQVTLSCSPISGHRSVSWYQQTPGQGLQFLFEYFSETQRNKGNFPGRFSGRQFSNSRSEMNVSTLELGDSALYLCASSATGRTMDGYTFGSGTRLTVV.